The clone carrying this T cell receptor beta chain was seen repeatedly, ten times or more. Its target is unknown. TCRdb reprocessed the reads via MiXCR and lists one record per CDR3 protein. The sample contains 2,000 to 3,000 distinct CDR3 sequences, about 29% of which appear only once. With 4 bases clipped from V and 4 bases from J, the junction kept 1 base outside the gene matches. The CDR3 runs to 12 residues. Germline CDR1 and CDR2: GTSNPN and SVGIG (reference sequence). This sample was taken from a study of lung T cells in sarcoidosis with Löfgren's syndrome. Looking at the study overall: Bronchoalveolar lavage fluid in sarcoidosis accumulates CD4+ T cells. The study's findings and limits: These T cells were suggested, not shown, to recognize a putative antigen. Versus controls, Löfgren's syndrome patients reportedly showed TRAV12-1 and TRBV2 as most expanded. TRBV2 was the preferred pairing partner of TRAV12-1, with similar CDR3s.

This chain joins TRBV30 and TRBJ2-5; 9 nucleotides align to TRBD1. This TCR was sampled from a human donor with sarcoidosis (Löfgren's syndrome or another form), or a control subject (not recorded which). Sequenced input: CD4+ T cells from PBMCs. The CDR3 loop is CAWNRGLETQYF. The CDR3 region has the DNA TGTGCCTGGAACAGGGGGCTAGAGACCCAGTACTTC.